These 2 T cell receptor beta chains came from one sample sequenced in a study of T cell repertoires in cytomegalovirus infection. In TCRdb, the reads were re-called with MiXCR into one record per CDR3 protein. This repertoire shows almost 300,000 distinct CDR3 sequences, 9.6% found once; its top ten account for approximately 2.3%. Sequenced material: PBMCs. These receptors were obtained from a human donor in good health (CMV status not recorded). Some clones in this sample may be carry-over from other donors' samples.

A few counts support this clonotype. The rearrangement links TRBV20-1 to TRBJ1-2; 9 bases match TRBD1. The CDR3 has 15 amino acids. The V segment lost 6 bases and the J segment 9 bases; nucleotides outside the gene matches: 17. Germline lookup yields CDR1 DFQATT and CDR2 SNEGSKA (reference sequence). CDR3 bases: TGCAGTGCCAGGGGGGGGGGAGGGACAGGGAGAAGCTACACCTTC. Translation gives CSARGGGGTGRSYTF.

The sample holds many counts of this clonotype. The chain uses TRBV13 and TRBJ1-2; D remains unclear. This CDR3 is 15 amino acids long. V was clipped by 0 bases and J by 0 bases, with 8 bases between them. Germline-derived CDR1 and CDR2 are PRHDT and FYEKMQ (reference sequence). DNA for the CDR3: TGTGCCAGCAGCTTAGGCCGGGGAGCTAACTATGGCTACACCTTC. Its translation: CASSLGRGANYGYTF.